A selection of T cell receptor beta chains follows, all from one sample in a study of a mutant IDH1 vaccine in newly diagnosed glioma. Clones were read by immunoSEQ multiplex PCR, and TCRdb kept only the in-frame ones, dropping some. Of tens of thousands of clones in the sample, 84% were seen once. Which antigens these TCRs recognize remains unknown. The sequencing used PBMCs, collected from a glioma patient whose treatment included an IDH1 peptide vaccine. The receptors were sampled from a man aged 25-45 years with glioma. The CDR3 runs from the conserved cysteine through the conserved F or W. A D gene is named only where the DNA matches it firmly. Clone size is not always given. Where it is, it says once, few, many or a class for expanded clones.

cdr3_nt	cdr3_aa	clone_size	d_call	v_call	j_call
TGTGCCACCAAGAGTAGACGGGACAATCAGCCCCAGCATTTT	CATKSRRDNQPQHF	few	.	TRBV15	TRBJ1-5
TGCAGCGTTAAAGGAATAGGACAGGGCCTGTCCTACGAGCAGTACTTC	CSVKGIGQGLSYEQYF	few	TRBD1	TRBV29-1	TRBJ2-7
TGTGCCAGCAGTAGGCGGACTGAAGCTTTCTTT	CASSRRTEAFF	.	.	TRBV6-5	TRBJ1-1
TGCGCCAGCAGCCAGGGACTAGCGGCCGCCTACGAGCAGTACTTC	CASSQGLAAAYEQYF	.	TRBD2	TRBV4-1	TRBJ2-7
TGTGCCAGCAGGCGGGGGGCCGGGGAGCTGTTTTTT	CASRRGAGELFF	.	TRBD2	TRBV6-5	TRBJ2-2
TGTGCCAGCAGCTCCTTCGACAGAGGGGACGGCTACACCTTC	CASSSFDRGDGYTF	.	.	TRBV5-6	TRBJ1-2
TGTGCCAGCAGCGTCTCGGCGGGGGCAGGGCGGGAGCAGTACTTC	CASSVSAGAGREQYF	.	.	TRBV9	TRBJ2-7
TGTGCCAGCAGCCCCGACAGGGTAATGAACACTGAAGCTTTCTTT	CASSPDRVMNTEAFF	.	TRBD1	TRBV27	TRBJ1-1
TGTGCCAGCAGTGAAGAGGGAGACCAGCCCCAGCATTTT	CASSEEGDQPQHF	few	.	TRBV6-1	TRBJ1-5
TGTGCCAGCAGCCAAAGCAGACAGGTTAATGAAAAACTGTTTTTT	CASSQSRQVNEKLFF	.	.	TRBV7-8	TRBJ1-4
TGTGCCAGTAGCAGCAGTGGGGGGAGCAATCAGCCCCAGCATTTT	CASSSSGGSNQPQHF	.	.	TRBV19	TRBJ1-5
TGTGCCAGTAGTATAGATGCAGCGGGGACCTACGAGCAGTACTTC	CASSIDAAGTYEQYF	.	TRBD2	TRBV19	TRBJ2-7
TGTGCCAGCTCCCTGGACATCATCTTCGCTGAAGCTTTCTTT	CASSLDIIFAEAFF	.	.	TRBV18	TRBJ1-1
TGTGCCAGCTCACCACCGGGGTCCAATGAGCAGTTCTTC	CASSPPGSNEQFF	.	.	TRBV18	TRBJ2-1
TGTGCCAGCAGCCCCGGAGGGACAGAAGCTCAGCCCCAGCATTTT	CASSPGGTEAQPQHF	.	TRBD1	TRBV7-9	TRBJ1-5